This T cell receptor (beta chain) originates from a study of cytomegalovirus exposure and HLA in healthy donors. V lost 3 bases and J lost 1; bases outside the gene matches: 12. CDR1 is LGHNA, CDR2 YSLEER, per germline. The CDR3 extends over 19 amino acids. PCR amplification relied on 60 Vbeta primers (plus 13 Jbeta primers). Assay used: immunoSEQ multiplex PCR; TCRdb lists only in-frame clones, some missing. The profile shows 150,000 to 200,000 clones, around 80% of them singletons. Study conclusions and caveats: A prior analysis recorded that most TCR beta V segments were productive about 87% or about 30% of the time.

Details on this clone: Its target is unknown.

The TCR sequence derives from a woman aged 40-49 years in good health and CMV-seropositive. The V and J genes are TRBV4-3 and TRBJ2-6; 7 bases agree with TRBD1. Sequencing used PBMCs. DNA of the CDR3: TGCGCCAGCAGCCAGGAAAGACAGGGTCGGGGATCTGGGGCCAACGTCCTGACTTTC. Translating it yields CASSQERQGRGSGANVLTF.